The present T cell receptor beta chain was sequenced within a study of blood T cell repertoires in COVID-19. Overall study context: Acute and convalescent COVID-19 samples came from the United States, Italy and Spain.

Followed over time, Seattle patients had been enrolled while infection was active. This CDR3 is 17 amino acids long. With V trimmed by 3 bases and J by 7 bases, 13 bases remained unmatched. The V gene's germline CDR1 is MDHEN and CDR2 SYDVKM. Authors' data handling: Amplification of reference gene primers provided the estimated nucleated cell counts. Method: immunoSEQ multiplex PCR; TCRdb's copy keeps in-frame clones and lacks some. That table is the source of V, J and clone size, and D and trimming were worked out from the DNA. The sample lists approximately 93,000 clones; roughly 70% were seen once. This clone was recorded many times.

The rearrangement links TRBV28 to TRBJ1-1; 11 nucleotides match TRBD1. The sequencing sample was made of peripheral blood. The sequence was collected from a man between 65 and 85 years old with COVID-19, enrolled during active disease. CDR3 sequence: CASSFTGTGGTADEAFF. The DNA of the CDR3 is TGTGCCAGCAGTTTCACCGGGACAGGGGGGACTGCTGATGAAGCTTTCTTT.